The 2 T cell receptor beta chains below come from one sample, sequenced in a study of T-cell memory formation after mild COVID-19. A single record per CDR3 protein comes from TCRdb applying MiXCR to the 5' RACE reads. The sample holds about 240,000 distinct CDR3 sequences, 7.5% to 10% seen once. The specimen was PBMCs or a T cell subset sorted from them (not recorded which). The receptors were gathered from a man aged 18-30 years who had mild COVID-19 (a few samples of this study predate the infection). Cell type and time point are not known.

The chain recombines TRBV21-1 with TRBJ2-7. TRBV21-1 is noted as a pseudogene. This CDR3 contains 17 residues. In DNA, the CDR3 is TGTGCCAGCAGCACCCGAAGGGTGCCTCAGGGAGCTTACGAGCAGTACGTC. It specifies CASSTRRVPQGAYEQYV.

This clonotype was found many times. The V gene is TRBV24-1, the J gene TRBJ2-3; TRBD2 matches at 13 bases. The CDR3 has 16 amino acids. V gave up 4 bases and J gave up 4 bases; unmatched junction bases: 4. Germline CDR1 is KGHDR and CDR2 is SFDVKD. The CDR3 DNA reads TGTGCCACCAGTGACACACTAGCGGGGGGGCCAGATACGCAGTATTTT. It specifies CATSDTLAGGPDTQYF.